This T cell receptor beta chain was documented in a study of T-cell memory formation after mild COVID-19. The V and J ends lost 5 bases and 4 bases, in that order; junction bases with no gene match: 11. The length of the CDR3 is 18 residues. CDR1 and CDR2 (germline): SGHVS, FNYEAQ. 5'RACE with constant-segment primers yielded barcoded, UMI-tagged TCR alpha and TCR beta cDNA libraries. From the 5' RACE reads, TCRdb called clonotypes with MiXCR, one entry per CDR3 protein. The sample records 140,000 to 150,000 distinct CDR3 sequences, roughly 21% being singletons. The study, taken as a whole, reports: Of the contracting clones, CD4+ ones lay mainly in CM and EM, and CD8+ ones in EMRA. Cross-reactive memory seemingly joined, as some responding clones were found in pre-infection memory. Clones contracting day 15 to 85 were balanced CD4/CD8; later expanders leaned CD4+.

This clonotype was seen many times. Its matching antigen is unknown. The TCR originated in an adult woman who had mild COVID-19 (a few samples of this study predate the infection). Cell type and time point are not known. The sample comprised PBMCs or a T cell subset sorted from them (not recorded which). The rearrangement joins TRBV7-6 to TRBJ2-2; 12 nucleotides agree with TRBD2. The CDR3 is CASSERGLAGRATGELFF. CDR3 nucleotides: TGTGCCAGCAGCGAACGAGGACTAGCGGGGAGGGCCACCGGGGAGCTGTTTTTT.